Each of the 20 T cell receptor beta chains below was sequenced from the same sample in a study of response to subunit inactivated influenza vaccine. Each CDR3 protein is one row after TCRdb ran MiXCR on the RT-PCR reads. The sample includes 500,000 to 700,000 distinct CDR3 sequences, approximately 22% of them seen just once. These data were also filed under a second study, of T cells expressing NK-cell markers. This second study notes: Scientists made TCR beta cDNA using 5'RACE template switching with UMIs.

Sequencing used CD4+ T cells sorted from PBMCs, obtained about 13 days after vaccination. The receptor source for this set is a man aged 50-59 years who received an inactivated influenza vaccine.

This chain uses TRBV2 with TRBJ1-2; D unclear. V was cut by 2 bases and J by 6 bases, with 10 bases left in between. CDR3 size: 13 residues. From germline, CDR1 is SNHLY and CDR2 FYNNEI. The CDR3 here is CASSELRHDGYTF. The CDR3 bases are TGTGCCAGCAGTGAATTAAGGCATGATGGCTACACCTTC.

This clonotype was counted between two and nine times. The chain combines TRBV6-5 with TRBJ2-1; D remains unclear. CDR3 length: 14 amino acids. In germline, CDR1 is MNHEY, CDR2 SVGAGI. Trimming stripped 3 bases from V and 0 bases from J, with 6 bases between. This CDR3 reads CASSYTTSYNEQFF. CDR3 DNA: TGTGCCAGCAGTTATACAACCTCCTACAATGAGCAGTTCTTC.

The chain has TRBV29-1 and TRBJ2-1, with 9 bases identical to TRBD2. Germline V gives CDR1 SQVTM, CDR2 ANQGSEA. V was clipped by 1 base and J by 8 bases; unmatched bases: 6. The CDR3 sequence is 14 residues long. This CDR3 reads CSVEGREGYDEQFF. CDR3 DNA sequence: TGCAGCGTTGAAGGGCGGGAGGGTTACGATGAGCAGTTCTTC.

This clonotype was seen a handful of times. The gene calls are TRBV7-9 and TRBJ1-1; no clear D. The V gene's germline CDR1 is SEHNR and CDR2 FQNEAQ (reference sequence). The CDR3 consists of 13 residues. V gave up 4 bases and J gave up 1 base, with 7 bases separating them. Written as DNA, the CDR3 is TGTGCCAGCAGCTGGCGGGGGAACACTGAAGCTTTCTTT. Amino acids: CASSWRGNTEAFF.

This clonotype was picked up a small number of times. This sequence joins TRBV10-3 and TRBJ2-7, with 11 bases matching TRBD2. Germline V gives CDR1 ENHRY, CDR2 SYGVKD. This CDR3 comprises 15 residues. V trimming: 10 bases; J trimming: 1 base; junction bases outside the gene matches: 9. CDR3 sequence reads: CASQKLAGASYEQYF. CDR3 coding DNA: TGTGCCAGCCAAAAACTAGCGGGAGCGTCCTACGAGCAGTACTTC.

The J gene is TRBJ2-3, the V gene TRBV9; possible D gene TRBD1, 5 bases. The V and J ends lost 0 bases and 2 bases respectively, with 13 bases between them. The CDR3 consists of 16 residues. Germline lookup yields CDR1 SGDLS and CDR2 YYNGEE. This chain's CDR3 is CASSVGGRVLTDTQYF. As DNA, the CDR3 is TGTGCCAGCAGCGTAGGGGGCAGGGTTCTCACAGATACGCAGTATTTT.

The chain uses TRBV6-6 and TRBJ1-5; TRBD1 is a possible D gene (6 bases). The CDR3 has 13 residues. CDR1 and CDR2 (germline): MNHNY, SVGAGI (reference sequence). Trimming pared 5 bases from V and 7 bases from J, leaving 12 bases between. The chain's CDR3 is CASSETGSQPQHF. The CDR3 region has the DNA TGTGCCAGCAGTGAGACAGGTAGCCAGCCCCAGCATTTT.

The CDR3 loop is CASSLDQGRATQYF. In DNA, the CDR3 is TGCGCCAGCAGCTTGGATCAGGGGAGGGCGACCCAGTACTTC. This rearrangement joins TRBV5-1 to TRBJ2-5; possibly TRBD2 for D (7 bases). V lost 0 bases, J lost 7 bases, and 13 bases lay in between. Germline V CDR1 and CDR2: SGHRS, YFSETQ. The CDR3 covers 14 residues.

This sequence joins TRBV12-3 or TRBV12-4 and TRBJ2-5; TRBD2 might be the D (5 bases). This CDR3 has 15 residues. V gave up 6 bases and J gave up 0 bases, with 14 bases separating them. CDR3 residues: CASSRTLDYQETQYF. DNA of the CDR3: TGTGCCAGCAGCCGAACCCTGGACTACCAAGAGACCCAGTACTTC.

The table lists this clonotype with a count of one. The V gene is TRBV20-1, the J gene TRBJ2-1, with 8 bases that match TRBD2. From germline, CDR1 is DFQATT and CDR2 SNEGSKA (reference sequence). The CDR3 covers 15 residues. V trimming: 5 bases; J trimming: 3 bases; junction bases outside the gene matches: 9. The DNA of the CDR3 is TGCAGTGCTGGGGAGTTAGCGGGAAACTACAATGAGCAGTTCTTC. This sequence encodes CSAGELAGNYNEQFF.

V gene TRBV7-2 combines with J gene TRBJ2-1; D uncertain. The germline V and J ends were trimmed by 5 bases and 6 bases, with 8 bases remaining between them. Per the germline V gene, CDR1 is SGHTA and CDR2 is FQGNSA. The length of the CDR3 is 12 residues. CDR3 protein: CASSPYINEQFF. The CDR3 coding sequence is TGTGCCAGCAGCCCGTATATCAATGAGCAGTTCTTC.

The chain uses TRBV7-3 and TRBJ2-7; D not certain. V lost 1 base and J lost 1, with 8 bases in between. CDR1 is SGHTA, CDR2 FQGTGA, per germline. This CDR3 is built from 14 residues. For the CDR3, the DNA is TGTGCCAGCAGCTTAAGGGCAAAGTCCTACGAGCAGTACTTC. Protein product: CASSLRAKSYEQYF.

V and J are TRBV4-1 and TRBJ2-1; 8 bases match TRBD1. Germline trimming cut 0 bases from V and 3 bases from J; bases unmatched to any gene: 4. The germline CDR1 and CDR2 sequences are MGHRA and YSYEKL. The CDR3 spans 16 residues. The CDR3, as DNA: TGCGCCAGCAGCCAAGAAGACAGGGGCGTCTACAATGAGCAGTTCTTC. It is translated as CASSQEDRGVYNEQFF.

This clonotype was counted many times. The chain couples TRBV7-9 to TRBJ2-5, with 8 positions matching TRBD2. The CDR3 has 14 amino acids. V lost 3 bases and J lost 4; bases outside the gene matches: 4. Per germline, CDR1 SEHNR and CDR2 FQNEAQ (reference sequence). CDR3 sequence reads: CASSFGSGIETQYF. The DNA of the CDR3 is TGTGCCAGCAGCTTCGGTAGCGGGATAGAGACCCAGTACTTC.

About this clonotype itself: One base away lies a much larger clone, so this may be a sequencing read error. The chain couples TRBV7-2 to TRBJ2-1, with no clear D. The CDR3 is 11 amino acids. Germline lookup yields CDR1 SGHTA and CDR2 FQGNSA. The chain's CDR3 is CAISLGDKQFF. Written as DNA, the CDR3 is TGTGCCATCAGCTTAGGCGACAAGCAGTTCTTC.

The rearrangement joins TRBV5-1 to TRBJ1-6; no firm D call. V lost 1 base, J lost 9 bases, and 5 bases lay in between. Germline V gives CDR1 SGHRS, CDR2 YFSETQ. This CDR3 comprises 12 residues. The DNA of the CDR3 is TGCGCCAGCAGCTTGTCAAGTTCACCCCTCCACTTT. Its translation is CASSLSSSPLHF.

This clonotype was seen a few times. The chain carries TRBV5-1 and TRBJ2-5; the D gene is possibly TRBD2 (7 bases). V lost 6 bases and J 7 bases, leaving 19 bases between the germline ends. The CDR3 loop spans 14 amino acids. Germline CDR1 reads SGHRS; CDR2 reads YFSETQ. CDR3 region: CASNRGAEPLTQYF. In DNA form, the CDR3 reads TGCGCCAGCAACCGGGGGGCGGAACCGTTGACCCAGTACTTC.

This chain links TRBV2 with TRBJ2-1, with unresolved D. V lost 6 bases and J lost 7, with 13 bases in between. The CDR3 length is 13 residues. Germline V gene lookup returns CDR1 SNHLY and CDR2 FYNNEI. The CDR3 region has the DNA TGTGCCAGCAGGATTCCCAGCCCAAATGAGCAGTTCTTC. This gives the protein CASRIPSPNEQFF.

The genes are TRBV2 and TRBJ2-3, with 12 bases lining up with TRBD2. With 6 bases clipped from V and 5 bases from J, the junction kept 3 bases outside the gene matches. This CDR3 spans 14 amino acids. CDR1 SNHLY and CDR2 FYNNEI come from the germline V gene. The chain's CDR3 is CASSTSGGIDTQYF. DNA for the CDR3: TGTGCCAGCAGCACTAGCGGGGGGATAGATACGCAGTATTTT.

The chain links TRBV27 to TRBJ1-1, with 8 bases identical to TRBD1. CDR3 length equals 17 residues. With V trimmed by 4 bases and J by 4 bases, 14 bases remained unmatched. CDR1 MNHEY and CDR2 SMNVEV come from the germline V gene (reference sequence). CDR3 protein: CASSSSRGRKLATEAFF. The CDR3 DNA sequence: TGTGCCAGCAGTTCCTCCAGGGGGCGCAAGCTTGCCACTGAAGCTTTCTTT.